These T cell receptor beta chains were read from a single sample in a study of blood T cell repertoires in COVID-19. Some clones are missing from TCRdb's copy, which holds only in-frame ones; the method was immunoSEQ multiplex PCR. The sample yields some 350,000 clones, around nine tenths seen once. Sequencing used peripheral blood. These TCRs come from a woman aged 70-85 years with COVID-19, enrolled during active disease. Each CDR3 is given with its conserved first and last residue. D genes are given only for firm matches. Clone size is not always given. Where it is, it says once, few, many or a class for expanded clones.

j_call: TRBJ1-1; d_call: -; clone_size: -; v_call: TRBV6-5; cdr3_aa: CASSAGGRITEAFF; cdr3_nt: TGTGCCAGCAGCGCCGGGGGAAGGATCACTGAAGCTTTCTTT
j_call: TRBJ1-2; d_call: TRBD1; clone_size: -; v_call: TRBV7-2; cdr3_aa: CASSWGQDPYTF; cdr3_nt: TGTGCCAGCAGCTGGGGACAGGACCCCTACACCTTC
j_call: TRBJ1-2; d_call: TRBD1; clone_size: few; v_call: TRBV4-1; cdr3_aa: CASSQDTGTDPLEGYTF; cdr3_nt: TGCGCCAGCAGCCAAGATACCGGGACAGACCCTTTAGAGGGCTACACCTTC
j_call: TRBJ1-1; d_call: -; clone_size: -; v_call: TRBV7-3; cdr3_aa: CASSLGAGMNTEAFF; cdr3_nt: TGTGCCAGCAGCTTAGGCGCAGGGATGAACACTGAAGCTTTCTTT
j_call: TRBJ1-2; d_call: -; clone_size: few; v_call: TRBV7-6; cdr3_aa: CASNAGGGNYGYTF; cdr3_nt: TGTGCCAGCAACGCGGGCGGAGGGAACTATGGCTACACCTTC
j_call: TRBJ2-1; d_call: TRBD2; clone_size: -; v_call: TRBV27; cdr3_aa: CASRTGGNEQFF; cdr3_nt: TGTGCCAGCAGAACCGGGGGGAATGAGCAGTTCTTC
j_call: TRBJ2-5; d_call: -; clone_size: few; v_call: TRBV5-1; cdr3_aa: CASSLDRTEETQYF; cdr3_nt: TGCGCCAGCAGCTTGGACAGGACCGAAGAGACCCAGTACTTC
j_call: TRBJ1-4; d_call: -; clone_size: -; v_call: TRBV7-9; cdr3_aa: CASRPQGGFEKLFF; cdr3_nt: TGTGCCAGCAGACCTCAGGGAGGATTCGAAAAACTGTTTTTT
j_call: TRBJ2-1; d_call: TRBD2; clone_size: -; v_call: TRBV5-1; cdr3_aa: CASSWTSGGAHEQFF; cdr3_nt: TGCGCCAGCAGCTGGACTAGCGGGGGGGCCCATGAGCAGTTCTTC
j_call: TRBJ2-2; d_call: TRBD1; clone_size: -; v_call: TRBV5-1; cdr3_aa: CASSSPGQMNTGELFF; cdr3_nt: TGCGCCAGCAGCTCGCCGGGACAGATGAACACCGGGGAGCTGTTTTTT
j_call: TRBJ1-6; d_call: TRBD1; clone_size: -; v_call: TRBV7-6; cdr3_aa: CASSFGQGGSPLHF; cdr3_nt: TGTGCCAGCAGCTTTGGACAGGGTGGCTCACCCCTCCACTTT
j_call: TRBJ2-3; d_call: TRBD2; clone_size: -; v_call: TRBV10-3; cdr3_aa: CAISPLADTQYF; cdr3_nt: TGTGCCATCAGTCCACTAGCGGATACGCAGTATTTT
j_call: TRBJ1-2; d_call: -; clone_size: -; v_call: TRBV7-9; cdr3_aa: CASSRDSATIYGYTF; cdr3_nt: TGTGCCAGCAGCCGAGACAGCGCAACCATCTATGGCTACACCTTC
j_call: TRBJ1-3; d_call: -; clone_size: few; v_call: TRBV28; cdr3_aa: CASSSPGHPSGNTIYF; cdr3_nt: TGTGCCAGCAGTTCCCCGGGACACCCCTCTGGAAACACCATATATTTT
j_call: TRBJ2-7; d_call: -; clone_size: -; v_call: TRBV6-1; cdr3_aa: CASSEAQAFEQYF; cdr3_nt: TGTGCCAGCAGTGAAGCACAGGCCTTCGAGCAGTACTTC
j_call: TRBJ1-5; d_call: -; clone_size: -; v_call: TRBV5-1; cdr3_aa: CASSLHNPDKNQPQHF; cdr3_nt: TGCGCCAGCAGCCTTCATAATCCGGACAAAAATCAGCCCCAGCATTTT
j_call: TRBJ2-2; d_call: -; clone_size: -; v_call: TRBV7-3; cdr3_aa: CASSLSGSNTGELFF; cdr3_nt: TGTGCCAGCAGCTTAAGCGGATCGAACACCGGGGAGCTGTTTTTT
j_call: TRBJ2-3; d_call: TRBD1; clone_size: -; v_call: TRBV5-1; cdr3_aa: CASSLVGTGGEDTQYF; cdr3_nt: TGCGCCAGCAGCTTGGTCGGGACAGGGGGCGAAGATACGCAGTATTTT
j_call: TRBJ2-2; d_call: -; clone_size: -; v_call: TRBV6-1; cdr3_aa: CASSEQVATGELFF; cdr3_nt: TGTGCCAGCAGTGAACAGGTCGCCACCGGGGAGCTGTTTTTT
j_call: TRBJ1-5; d_call: TRBD1; clone_size: -; v_call: TRBV5-6; cdr3_aa: CASSLDRGEPQHF; cdr3_nt: TGTGCCAGCAGCTTGGACAGGGGGGAGCCCCAGCATTTT
j_call: TRBJ2-7; d_call: TRBD2; clone_size: -; v_call: TRBV7-9; cdr3_aa: CASNTGGALEYEQYF; cdr3_nt: TGTGCCAGCAATACCGGGGGGGCCCTTGAGTACGAGCAGTACTTC
j_call: TRBJ1-1; d_call: -; clone_size: -; v_call: TRBV7-2; cdr3_aa: CASSLGTQGGNTEAFF; cdr3_nt: TGTGCCAGCAGCTTAGGAACTCAGGGAGGGAACACTGAAGCTTTCTTT
j_call: TRBJ2-7; d_call: -; clone_size: once; v_call: TRBV3-1/TRBV3-2; cdr3_aa: CASSQYYEQYF; cdr3_nt: TGTGCCAGCAGCCAATACTACGAGCAGTACTTC
j_call: TRBJ1-6; d_call: TRBD1; clone_size: -; v_call: TRBV15; cdr3_aa: CATSRDPWTGYNSPLHF; cdr3_nt: TGTGCCACCAGCAGAGATCCTTGGACAGGCTATAATTCACCCCTCCACTTT